This TCR beta chain originates from a study of blood T cell repertoires in COVID-19. About the research overall: COVID-19 samples from acute and convalescent phases originated in the United States, Italy and Spain. T cells, B-cell-depleted T cells, or PBMCs provided the cDNA or gDNA that served as material.

CDR1 and CDR2 (germline): SQVTM, ANQGSEA. With 6 bases removed from V and 5 bases from J, the gap between germline ends came to 20 bases. The CDR3 contains 14 residues. Under the authors' procedure: From reference gene primer amplification, estimates of nucleated cell counts were derived. Produced via immunoSEQ multiplex PCR; TCRdb's table is partial and in-frame only. V, J and clone size are those of that table, while D and trimming were read from the DNA. Here the sample spans roughly 71,000 clones, roughly 84% being singletons. The sequencing sample was made of peripheral blood. The chain links TRBV29-1 to TRBJ2-7, with a possible D match to TRBD1 (5 bases). The origin of this receptor is a man aged 50 to 59 with active COVID-19. For the CDR3, the DNA is TGCAGCGTCTTAGACAGAGGACAAGGCCACGAGCAGTACTTC. Amino acid sequence: CSVLDRGQGHEQYF.